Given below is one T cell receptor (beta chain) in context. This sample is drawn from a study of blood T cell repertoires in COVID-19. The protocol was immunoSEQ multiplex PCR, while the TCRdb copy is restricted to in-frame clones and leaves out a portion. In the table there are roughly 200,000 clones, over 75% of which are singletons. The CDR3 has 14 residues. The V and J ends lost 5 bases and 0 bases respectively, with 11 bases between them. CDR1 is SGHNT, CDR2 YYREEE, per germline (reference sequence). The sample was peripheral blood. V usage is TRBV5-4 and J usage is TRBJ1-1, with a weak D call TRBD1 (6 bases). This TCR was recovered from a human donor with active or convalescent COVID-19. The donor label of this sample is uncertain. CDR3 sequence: CASSQRGMNTEAFF. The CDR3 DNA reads TGTGCCAGCAGTCAAAGGGGGATGAACACTGAAGCTTTCTTT.